This TCR beta chain stems from a study of T cell responses to AZD1222 COVID-19 vaccine. To note about this clone: Its antigen is undetermined.

The study's findings and limits: Two AZD1222 doses significantly raised spike-specific TCR breadth and depth over controls. The donor group comprised mostly white British people and more females; the analysis possibly underestimated clonal diversity. Researchers took repertoire samples only after the peak T cell response had come. Epitopes outside B.1.351 and B.1.1.7 mutated regions reportedly drew nearly half of spike TCRs.

Profiling relied on immunoSEQ multiplex PCR, and the TCRdb table lists in-frame clones only, not all of them. The profile covers about 150,000 clones, with approximately 90% appearing a single time and about 1.6% taken by the ten largest. The TCR sequence derives from an adult who received the AZD1222 COVID-19 vaccine. The source material was peripheral blood, sampled 28 days after the second AZD1222 dose.

In DNA form, the CDR3 reads TGTGCCTGGAGTGAGGCCCCTTTCCGACAGGGGACGAACTATGGCTACACCTTC. Residues: CAWSEAPFRQGTNYGYTF. The chain recombines TRBV30 with TRBJ1-2, with 8 bases that match TRBD1. Germline loops: CDR1 GTSNPN, CDR2 SVGIG (reference sequence). Germline trimming cut 1 base from V and 2 bases from J; bases unmatched to any gene: 15. CDR3 length equals 18 residues.